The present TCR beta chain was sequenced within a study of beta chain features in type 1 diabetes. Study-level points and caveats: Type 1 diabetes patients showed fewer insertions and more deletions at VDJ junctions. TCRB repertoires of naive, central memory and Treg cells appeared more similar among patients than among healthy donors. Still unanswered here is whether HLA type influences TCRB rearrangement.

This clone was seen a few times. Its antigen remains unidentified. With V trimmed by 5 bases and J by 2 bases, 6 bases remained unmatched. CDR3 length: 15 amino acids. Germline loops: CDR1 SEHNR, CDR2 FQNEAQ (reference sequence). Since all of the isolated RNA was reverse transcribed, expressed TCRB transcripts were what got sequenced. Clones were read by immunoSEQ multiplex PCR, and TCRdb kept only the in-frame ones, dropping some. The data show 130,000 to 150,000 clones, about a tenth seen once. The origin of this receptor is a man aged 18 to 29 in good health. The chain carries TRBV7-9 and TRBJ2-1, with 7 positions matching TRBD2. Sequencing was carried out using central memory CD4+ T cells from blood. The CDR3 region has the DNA TGTGCCAGCAGCCCCGGGGAGGGAACCTACAATGAGCAGTTCTTC. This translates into CASSPGEGTYNEQFF.